The clone carrying this T cell receptor (beta chain) was seen only a few times. Its antigen remains unknown. A read error may be the cause here, since a much bigger clone is one base away. This sample was taken from a study of CD8+CD57+ T cells in acquired aplastic anemia. Study-wide context: On average, sorted CD4+ and CD8+ cells gave about 3.1 ug of DNA. The study obtained around 10 million reads on average for CD4+ cells from healthy donors. Whole-study results and caveats: No significant difference in CD8+ Simpson's diversity was found between patients and controls. The study identified around 28 CD8+ CDR3 sequences shared by patients and controls.

Germline V CDR1 and CDR2: SGHRS, YFSETQ. This CDR3 spans 15 amino acids. Profiling of TCR beta VDJ combinations and CDR3 sequences used genomic DNA as template. TCRdb re-derived calls from the reads in MiXCR, one entry per CDR3 protein. The table includes hundreds of thousands of distinct CDR3 sequences, roughly 68% detected once. Sequenced input: sorted CD4+, CD8+, or CD8+CD57+ T cells (not recorded which) from PBMCs. The sequence was obtained from a human donor in good health, serving as a control. The chain links TRBV5-1 to TRBJ1-1; D is undetermined. The CDR3 nucleotides are TGCGTCAGCAGCTTTAGTTTATCGGCGTCTGCCGAAGCTTTCTTT. Translation gives CVSSFSLSASAEAFF.